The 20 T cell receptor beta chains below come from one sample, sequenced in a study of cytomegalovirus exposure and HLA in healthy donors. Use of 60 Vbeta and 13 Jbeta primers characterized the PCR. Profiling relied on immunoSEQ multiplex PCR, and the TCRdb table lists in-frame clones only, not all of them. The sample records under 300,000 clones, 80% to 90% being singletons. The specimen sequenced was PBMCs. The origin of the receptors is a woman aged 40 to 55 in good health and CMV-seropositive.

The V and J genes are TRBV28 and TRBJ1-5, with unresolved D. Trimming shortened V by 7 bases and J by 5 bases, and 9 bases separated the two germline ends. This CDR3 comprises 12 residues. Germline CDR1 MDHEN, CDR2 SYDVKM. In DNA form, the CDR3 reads TGTGCCAGCACAACAGAGTATCAGCCCCAGCATTTT. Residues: CASTTEYQPQHF.

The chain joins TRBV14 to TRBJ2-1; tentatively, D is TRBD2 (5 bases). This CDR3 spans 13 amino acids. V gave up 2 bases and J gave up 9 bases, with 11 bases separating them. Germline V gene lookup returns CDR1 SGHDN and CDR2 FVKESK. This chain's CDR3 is CASSQPGIAEQFF. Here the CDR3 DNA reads TGTGCCAGCAGCCAACCGGGGATAGCTGAGCAGTTCTTC.

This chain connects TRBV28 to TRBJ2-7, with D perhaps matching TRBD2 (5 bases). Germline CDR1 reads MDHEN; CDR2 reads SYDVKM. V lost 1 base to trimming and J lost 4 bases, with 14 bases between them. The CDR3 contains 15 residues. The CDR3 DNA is TGTGCCAGCAGTTTATCGTGGCAGAGAGGGTACGAGCAGTACTTC. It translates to CASSLSWQRGYEQYF.

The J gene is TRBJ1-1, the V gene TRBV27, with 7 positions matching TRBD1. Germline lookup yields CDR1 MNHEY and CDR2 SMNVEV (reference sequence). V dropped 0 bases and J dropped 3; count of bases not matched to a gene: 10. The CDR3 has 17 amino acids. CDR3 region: CASSLSILHQGDTEAFF. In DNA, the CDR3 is TGTGCCAGCAGTTTATCCATCCTCCATCAGGGGGACACTGAAGCTTTCTTT.

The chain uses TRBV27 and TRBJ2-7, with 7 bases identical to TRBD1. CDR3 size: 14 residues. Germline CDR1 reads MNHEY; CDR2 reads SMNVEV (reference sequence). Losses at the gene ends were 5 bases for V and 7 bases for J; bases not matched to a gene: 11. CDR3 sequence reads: CASSHPGQLWEQYF. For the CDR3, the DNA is TGTGCCAGCAGTCATCCGGGACAGCTGTGGGAGCAGTACTTC.

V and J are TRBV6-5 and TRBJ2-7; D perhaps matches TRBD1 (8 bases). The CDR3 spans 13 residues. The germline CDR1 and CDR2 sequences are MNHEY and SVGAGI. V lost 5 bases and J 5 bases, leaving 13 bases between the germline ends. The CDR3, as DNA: TGTGCCAGCAGTCGGACAGGGAGGGACGAGCAGTACTTC. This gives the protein CASSRTGRDEQYF.

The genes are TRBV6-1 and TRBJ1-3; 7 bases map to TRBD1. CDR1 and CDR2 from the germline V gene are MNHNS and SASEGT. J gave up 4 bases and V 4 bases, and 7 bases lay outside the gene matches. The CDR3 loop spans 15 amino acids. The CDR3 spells CASSVLQGRGNTIYF. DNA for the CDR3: TGTGCCAGCAGTGTTCTACAGGGGAGAGGAAACACCATATATTTT.

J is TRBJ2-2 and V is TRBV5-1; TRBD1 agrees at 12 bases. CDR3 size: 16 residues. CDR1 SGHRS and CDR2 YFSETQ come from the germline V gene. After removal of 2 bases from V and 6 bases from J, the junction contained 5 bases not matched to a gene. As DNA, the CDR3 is TGCGCCAGCAGCTTACCGGGACAGGGGGCAGCCGGGGAGCTGTTTTTT. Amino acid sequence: CASSLPGQGAAGELFF.

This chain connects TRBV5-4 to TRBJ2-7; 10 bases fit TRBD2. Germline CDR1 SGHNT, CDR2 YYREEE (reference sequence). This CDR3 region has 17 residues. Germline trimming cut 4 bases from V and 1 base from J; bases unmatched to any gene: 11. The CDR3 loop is CASSPKGASGSSYEQYF. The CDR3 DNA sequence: TGTGCCAGCAGCCCAAAGGGGGCTAGCGGGAGTTCCTACGAGCAGTACTTC.

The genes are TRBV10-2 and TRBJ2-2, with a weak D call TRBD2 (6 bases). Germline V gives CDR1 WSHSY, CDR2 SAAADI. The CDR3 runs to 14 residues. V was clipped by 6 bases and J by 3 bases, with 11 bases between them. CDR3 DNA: TGCGCCAGCAGCCCGGGACTGGACACCGGGGAGCTGTTTTTT. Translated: CASSPGLDTGELFF.

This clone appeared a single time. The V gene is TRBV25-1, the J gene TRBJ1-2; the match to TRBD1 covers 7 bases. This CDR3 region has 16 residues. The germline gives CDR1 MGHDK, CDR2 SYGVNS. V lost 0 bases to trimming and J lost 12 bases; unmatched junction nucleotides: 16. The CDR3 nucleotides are TGTGCCAGCAGTGAATACGGGGACAGTCGGGCCCGAGGACACACCTTC. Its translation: CASSEYGDSRARGHTF.

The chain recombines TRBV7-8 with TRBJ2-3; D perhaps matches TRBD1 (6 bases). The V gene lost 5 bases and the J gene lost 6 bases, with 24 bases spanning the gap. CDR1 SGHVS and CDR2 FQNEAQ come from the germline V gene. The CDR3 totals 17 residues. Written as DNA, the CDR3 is TGTGCCAGCAGCGGTCGTCGAGGACAGTTTCCCGGTGATACGCAGTATTTT. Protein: CASSGRRGQFPGDTQYF.

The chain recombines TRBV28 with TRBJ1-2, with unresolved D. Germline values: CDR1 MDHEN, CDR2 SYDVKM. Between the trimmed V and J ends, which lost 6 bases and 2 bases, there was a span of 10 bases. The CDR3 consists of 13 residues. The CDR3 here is CASSNGLNYGYTF. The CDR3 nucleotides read TGTGCCAGCAGCAACGGGTTGAACTATGGCTACACCTTC.

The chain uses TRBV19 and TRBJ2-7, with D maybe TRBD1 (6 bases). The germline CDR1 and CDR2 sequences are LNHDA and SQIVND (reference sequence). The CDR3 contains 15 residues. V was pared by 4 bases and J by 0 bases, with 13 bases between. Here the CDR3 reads CASSKSDRSSYEQYF. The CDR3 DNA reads TGTGCCAGTAGTAAATCGGACAGAAGCTCCTACGAGCAGTACTTC.

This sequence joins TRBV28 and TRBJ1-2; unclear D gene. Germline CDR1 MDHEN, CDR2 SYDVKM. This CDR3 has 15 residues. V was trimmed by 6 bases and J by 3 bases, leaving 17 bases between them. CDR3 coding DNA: TGTGCCAGCAGATCCCCGGGAGGAGGCGACTATGGCTACACCTTC. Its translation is CASRSPGGGDYGYTF.

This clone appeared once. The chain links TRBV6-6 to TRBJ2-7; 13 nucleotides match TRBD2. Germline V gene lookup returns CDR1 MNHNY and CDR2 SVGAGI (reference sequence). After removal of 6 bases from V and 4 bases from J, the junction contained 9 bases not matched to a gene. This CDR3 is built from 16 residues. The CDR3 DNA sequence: TGTGCCAGCAGCCGCCTGGCGGGACTAGCGGGGTACGAGCAGTACTTC. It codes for CASSRLAGLAGYEQYF.

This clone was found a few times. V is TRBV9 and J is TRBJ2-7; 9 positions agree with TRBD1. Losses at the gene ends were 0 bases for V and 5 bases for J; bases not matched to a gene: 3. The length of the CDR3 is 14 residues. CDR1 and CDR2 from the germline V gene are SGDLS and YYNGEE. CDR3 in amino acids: CASSVEGTGNEQYF. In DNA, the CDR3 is TGTGCCAGCAGCGTAGAAGGGACAGGGAACGAGCAGTACTTC.

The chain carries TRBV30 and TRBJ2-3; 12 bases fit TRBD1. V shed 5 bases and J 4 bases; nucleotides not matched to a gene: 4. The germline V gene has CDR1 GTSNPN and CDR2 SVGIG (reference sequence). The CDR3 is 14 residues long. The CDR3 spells CAWGTGGDSDTQYF. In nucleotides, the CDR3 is TGTGCCTGGGGGACAGGGGGCGACTCAGATACGCAGTATTTT.

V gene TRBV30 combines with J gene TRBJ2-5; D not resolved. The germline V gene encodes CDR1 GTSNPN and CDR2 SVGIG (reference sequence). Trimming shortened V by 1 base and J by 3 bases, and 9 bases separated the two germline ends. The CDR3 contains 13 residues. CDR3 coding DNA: TGTGCCTGGAGTGCCAACAGCAAAGAGACCCAGTACTTC. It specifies CAWSANSKETQYF.

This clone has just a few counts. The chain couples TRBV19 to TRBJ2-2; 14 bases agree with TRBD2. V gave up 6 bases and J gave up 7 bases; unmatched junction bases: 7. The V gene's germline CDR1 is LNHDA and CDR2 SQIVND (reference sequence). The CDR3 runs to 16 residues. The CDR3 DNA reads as TGTGCCAGTAGAGGAGGGGGACTAGCGGGAGTCGGGGAGCTGTTTTTT. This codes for CASRGGGLAGVGELFF.